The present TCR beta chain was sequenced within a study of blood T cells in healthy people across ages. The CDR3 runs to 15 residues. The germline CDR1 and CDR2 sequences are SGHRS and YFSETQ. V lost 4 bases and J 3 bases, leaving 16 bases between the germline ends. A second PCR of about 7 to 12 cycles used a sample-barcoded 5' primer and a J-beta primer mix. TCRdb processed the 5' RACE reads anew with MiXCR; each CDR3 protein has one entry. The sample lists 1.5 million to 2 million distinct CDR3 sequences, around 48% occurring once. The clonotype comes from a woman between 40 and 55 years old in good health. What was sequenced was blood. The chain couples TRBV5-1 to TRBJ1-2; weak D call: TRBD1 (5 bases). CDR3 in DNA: TGCGCCAGCAGCCCCGGGACCTCTGGGGACTATGGCTACACCTTC. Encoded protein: CASSPGTSGDYGYTF.